Listed here are 30 T cell receptor beta chains from one sample, sequenced in a study of graft-versus-host responses after intestinal transplantation. Repertoires were generated with immunoSEQ multiplex PCR, while TCRdb's copy carries only in-frame clones and drops some. Of approximately 89,000 clones in the sample, approximately 90% are singletons; the top ten hold roughly 0.17%. These TCRs are of unknown antigen specificity. The sample here was unstimulated CD4+ T cells sorted from spleen or lymph node cells, taken before intestinal transplant. The origin of the receptors is a human donor who received an intestinal transplant.

The chain is built from TRBV6-6 and TRBJ1-1, with unresolved D. CDR3 length equals 14 residues. V lost 2 bases, J lost 1 base, and 8 bases lay in between. The germline CDR1 and CDR2 sequences are MNHNY and SVGAGI (reference sequence). In DNA form, the CDR3 reads TGTGCCAGCAGTTACGAGGTCTCGAACACTGAAGCTTTCTTT. Protein: CASSYEVSNTEAFF.

The V gene is TRBV5-1, the J gene TRBJ2-3; 11 bases line up with TRBD1. Germline lookup yields CDR1 SGHRS and CDR2 YFSETQ. V trimming: 4 bases; J trimming: 1 base; junction bases outside the gene matches: 5. The CDR3 extends over 16 amino acids. The chain's CDR3 is CASSPGQGGGTDTQYF. The CDR3 DNA sequence: TGCGCCAGCAGCCCGGGACAGGGGGGTGGCACAGATACGCAGTATTTT.

J is TRBJ2-7 and V is TRBV12-5, with 8 positions matching TRBD1. CDR1 and CDR2 from the germline V gene are LGHNT and FRNRAP. V shed 6 bases and J 3 bases; nucleotides not matched to a gene: 10. The CDR3 is 15 amino acids. This CDR3 reads CASGPIGQGVYEQYF. In nucleotides, the CDR3 is TGTGCTAGTGGGCCGATAGGACAGGGAGTCTACGAGCAGTACTTC.

The chain carries TRBV30 and TRBJ2-1; 9 positions agree with TRBD1. The V segment lost 4 bases and the J segment 4 bases; nucleotides outside the gene matches: 5. The germline V gene has CDR1 GTSNPN and CDR2 SVGIG (reference sequence). This CDR3 has 14 residues. CDR3 sequence: CAWTRDRAYNEQFF. Here the CDR3 DNA reads TGTGCCTGGACCCGGGACAGGGCTTACAATGAGCAGTTCTTC.

The chain has TRBV27 and TRBJ2-1, with D tentatively TRBD2 (5 bases). CDR3 length equals 11 residues. Trimming pared 5 bases from V and 12 bases from J, leaving 11 bases between. Germline V gene sequence: CDR1 MNHEY, CDR2 SMNVEV (reference sequence). This CDR3 reads CASSRGPRQFF. The CDR3 bases are TGTGCCAGCAGTCGCGGGCCGAGGCAGTTCTTC.

The rearrangement links TRBV4-1 to TRBJ2-1; 8 nucleotides line up with TRBD1. J lost 5 bases, V lost 4 bases, and 7 bases had no gene match. Per germline, CDR1 MGHRA and CDR2 YSYEKL. The CDR3 loop spans 15 amino acids. The CDR3 region has the DNA TGCGCCAGCAGCCGGGGACAGGCCGGCAACAATGAGCAGTTCTTC. This encodes CASSRGQAGNNEQFF.

This rearrangement joins TRBV15 to TRBJ2-3, with TRBD2 matching over 14 bases. This CDR3 region has 18 residues. Germline V CDR1 and CDR2: LNHNV, YYDKDF (reference sequence). The ends lost 3 bases at V and 0 bases at J; junction bases unmatched: 5. The CDR3 loop is CATSRGLAGAPSTDTQYF. CDR3 bases: TGTGCCACCAGCAGGGGACTAGCGGGGGCCCCCAGCACAGATACGCAGTATTTT.

V usage is TRBV11-3 and J usage is TRBJ1-1, with 7 bases fitting TRBD1. The trim removed 7 bases at V and 3 bases at J, leaving 17 bases unmatched. The CDR3 covers 17 residues. CDR1 is SGHNT, CDR2 YENEEA, per germline. The CDR3, as DNA: TGTGCCAGCACCCTAAGTCTAGGGGGCGCGGGGTACACTGAAGCTTTCTTT. This codes for CASTLSLGGAGYTEAFF.

The chain links TRBV7-2 to TRBJ2-2, with 10 bases matching TRBD2. Germline lookup yields CDR1 SGHTA and CDR2 FQGNSA. The length of the CDR3 is 16 residues. V gave up 1 base and J gave up 7 bases; unmatched junction bases: 6. The CDR3 region is CASSLGSGGAFGELFF. The CDR3 bases are TGTGCCAGCAGCTTAGGAAGCGGGGGGGCGTTCGGGGAGCTGTTTTTT.

V gene TRBV14 combines with J gene TRBJ1-6; possible D gene TRBD1, 5 bases. Trimming shortened V by 2 bases and J by 0 bases, and 11 bases separated the two germline ends. The CDR3 sequence is 17 residues long. Germline V gene lookup returns CDR1 SGHDN and CDR2 FVKESK. CDR3 DNA sequence: TGTGCCAGCAGCCAACCGGGACTGAGCTCCTATAATTCACCCCTCCACTTT. Translating gives CASSQPGLSSYNSPLHF. Supplemented by reference TRBV14 and TRBJ1-6, the full variable domain reads EAGVTQFPSHSVIEKGQTVTLRCDPISGHDNLYWYRRVMGKEIKFLLHFVKESKQDESGMPNNRFLAERTGGTYSTLKVQPAELEDSGVYFCASSQPGLSSYNSPLHFGNGTRLTVT.

This sequence joins TRBV5-6 and TRBJ2-4, with 9 bases fitting TRBD1. Germline V gene lookup returns CDR1 SGHDT and CDR2 YYEEEE. After removal of 4 bases from V and 3 bases from J, the junction contained 5 bases not matched to a gene. There are 15 residues in the CDR3. The CDR3 loop reads CASSPETGGKNIQYF. The CDR3 DNA is TGTGCCAGCAGCCCAGAGACAGGGGGCAAAAACATTCAGTACTTC.

The chain is built from TRBV5-1 and TRBJ2-1, with 9 bases matching TRBD2. CDR3 length: 15 residues. Looked up from germline, CDR1 is SGHRS and CDR2 is YFSETQ. V was clipped by 2 bases and J by 10 bases; unmatched bases: 10. CDR3 loop: CASSFGTSQAEEQFF. CDR3 DNA: TGCGCCAGCAGCTTCGGGACTAGCCAGGCGGAGGAGCAGTTCTTC. Complete variable domain (other parts from reference TRBV5-1 and TRBJ2-1): KAGVTQTPRYLIKTRGQQVTLSCSPISGHRSVSWYQQTPGQGLQFLFEYFSETQRNKGNFPGRFSGRQFSNSRSEMNVSTLELGDSALYLCASSFGTSQAEEQFFGPGTRLTVL.

This clone was detected once. The chain carries TRBV5-1 and TRBJ2-1; D gene uncertain. This CDR3 is 14 amino acids long. Germline V CDR1 and CDR2: SGHRS, YFSETQ. The V end was cut by 4 bases, the J end by 7 bases, with 15 bases between. The chain's CDR3 is CASSPRVQRNEQFF. In nucleotides, the CDR3 is TGCGCCAGCAGCCCCCGGGTCCAAAGGAATGAGCAGTTCTTC.

The DNA for the CDR3 is TGTGCCAGCAGTCAATCACAGTACAGGGACGGGTCCGGGGAGCTGTTTTTT. It yields the protein CASSQSQYRDGSGELFF. The chain uses TRBV5-4 and TRBJ2-2; TRBD1 might be the D (6 bases). The germline gives CDR1 SGHNT, CDR2 YYREEE (reference sequence). Trimming cost V 5 bases and J 6 bases, with 23 bases left between them. This CDR3 is built from 17 residues.

The chain combines TRBV28 with TRBJ1-5; D gene ambiguous. V lost 6 bases and J lost 1, with 13 bases in between. Germline V CDR1 and CDR2: MDHEN, SYDVKM. This CDR3 has 15 residues. CDR3 residues: CASSRHSASNQPQHF. The DNA for the CDR3 is TGTGCCAGCAGCCGACACAGTGCCAGCAATCAGCCCCAGCATTTT.

This rearrangement joins TRBV6-5 to TRBJ1-3, with D hard to call. Germline lookup yields CDR1 MNHEY and CDR2 SVGAGI. CDR3 length: 15 residues. V lost 0 bases to trimming and J lost 3 bases, with 9 bases between them. CDR3 residues: CASSYSPPVGNTIYF. As DNA, the CDR3 is TGTGCCAGCAGTTACTCTCCCCCCGTTGGAAACACCATATATTTT.

This rearrangement joins TRBV6-5 to TRBJ2-1; TRBD2 aligns across 9 bases. The CDR3 covers 15 residues. The junction had 13 bases not matched to a gene; V was cut back by 7 bases and J by 9 bases. From germline, CDR1 is MNHEY and CDR2 SVGAGI. The CDR3 coding sequence is TGTGCCAGCAAAAACCGCGGGGGGGCTTTGGCTGAGCAGTTCTTC. It yields the protein CASKNRGGALAEQFF.

This clone appeared a single time. The chain joins TRBV6-5 to TRBJ2-7, with TRBD1 as a possible D gene (6 bases). Germline V gives CDR1 MNHEY, CDR2 SVGAGI. V was pared by 0 bases and J by 3 bases, with 12 bases between. The CDR3 has 15 amino acids. The CDR3 nucleotides are TGTGCCAGCAGTTACTCTATACAGGGATTCTACGAGCAGTACTTC. Amino acids: CASSYSIQGFYEQYF.

The V and J genes are TRBV11-3 and TRBJ2-2, with 12 bases matching TRBD1. Per germline, CDR1 SGHNT and CDR2 YENEEA. The CDR3 covers 15 residues. V gave up 5 bases and J gave up 4 bases; unmatched junction bases: 2. The DNA of the CDR3 is TGTGCCAGCAGCCGGGACAGGGGGCTCACCGGGGAGCTGTTTTTT. Residues: CASSRDRGLTGELFF.

J is TRBJ1-5 and V is TRBV5-5; 8 bases align to TRBD1. V lost 2 bases and J lost 3; bases outside the gene matches: 4. The CDR3 loop spans 15 amino acids. Germline V CDR1 and CDR2: SGHKS, YYEKEE (reference sequence). The CDR3 nucleotides read TGTGCCAGCAGCTTAACAGGGGGAGTCAATCAGCCCCAGCATTTT. Its translation is CASSLTGGVNQPQHF.

The chain links TRBV5-1 to TRBJ2-6; D is perhaps TRBD1 (6 bases). Germline CDR1 reads SGHRS; CDR2 reads YFSETQ. Trimming removed 4 bases from V and 2 bases from J, with 10 bases in between. The CDR3 totals 15 residues. CDR3 nucleotide sequence: TGCGCCAGCAGCACCACAGGGACTGGGGCCAACGTCCTGACTTTC. Its translation is CASSTTGTGANVLTF.

The chain combines TRBV30 with TRBJ1-1; D is unclear. The CDR3 contains 13 residues. CDR1 GTSNPN and CDR2 SVGIG come from the germline V gene (reference sequence). V lost 2 bases to trimming and J lost 5 bases, with 12 bases between them. CDR3 nucleotide sequence: TGTGCCTGGAGTCGGCTAGTCTGGACTGAAGCTTTCTTT. It is translated as CAWSRLVWTEAFF.

This clone was seen a few times. The V and J genes are TRBV10-3 and TRBJ1-3, with D unclear. The V gene lost 0 bases and the J gene lost 5 bases, with 8 bases spanning the gap. The CDR3 contains 14 residues. CDR1 is ENHRY, CDR2 SYGVKD, per germline. CDR3 amino acids: CAISESNSRNTIYF. The CDR3 DNA is TGTGCCATCAGTGAGTCCAACAGCCGAAACACCATATATTTT.

The chain combines TRBV4-3 with TRBJ2-1; maybe TRBD2 (6 bases). The germline V gene encodes CDR1 LGHNA and CDR2 YSLEER. The CDR3 length is 13 residues. Between the trimmed V and J ends, which lost 4 bases and 8 bases, there was a span of 12 bases. CDR3 in amino acids: CASSRLVGDEQFF. The CDR3 region has the DNA TGCGCCAGCAGCCGACTAGTTGGGGATGAGCAGTTCTTC.

The chain is built from TRBV5-1 and TRBJ2-7, with 10 positions matching TRBD2. In germline, CDR1 is SGHRS, CDR2 YFSETQ. Unmatched junction bases numbered 9, after V lost 0 bases and J lost 3 bases. This CDR3 spans 17 amino acids. The CDR3 bases are TGCGCCAGCAGCTTGGCCATGGGAGCGGGAGGGATCTACGAGCAGTACTTC. This gives the protein CASSLAMGAGGIYEQYF.

The rearrangement links TRBV6-1 to TRBJ2-7; possibly TRBD1 for D (5 bases). The CDR3 has 14 residues. V lost 3 bases to trimming and J lost 0 bases, with 9 bases between them. Germline V gene sequence: CDR1 MNHNS, CDR2 SASEGT. The DNA of the CDR3 is TGTGCCAGCAGTGAGACAGCCAGCTCCTACGAGCAGTACTTC. This sequence encodes CASSETASSYEQYF.

The chain recombines TRBV23-1 with TRBJ1-2; possibly TRBD1 for D (6 bases). TRBV23-1 falls under the ORF class, with uncertain function. The CDR3 consists of 14 residues. Trimming pared 1 base from V and 6 bases from J, leaving 12 bases between. CDR3 region: CASSQYRVGNGYTF. DNA of the CDR3: TGCGCCAGCAGTCAATACAGGGTAGGAAATGGCTACACCTTC.

The chain employs TRBV5-5 and TRBJ2-7, with D unresolved. This CDR3 has 17 residues. Per the germline V gene, CDR1 is SGHKS and CDR2 is YYEKEE (reference sequence). Trimming cost V 0 bases and J 1 base, with 17 bases left between them. The CDR3 region is CASSLGPRGIQSYEQYF. The CDR3 DNA reads TGTGCCAGCAGCTTGGGCCCTCGCGGCATTCAGTCCTACGAGCAGTACTTC.

The gene calls are TRBV19 and TRBJ2-1; 13 nucleotides agree with TRBD2. Trimming cost V 4 bases and J 6 bases; bases outside gene matches: 3. Per germline, CDR1 LNHDA and CDR2 SQIVND (reference sequence). The CDR3 is 15 residues long. CDR3 in amino acids: CASSKTSGRINEQFF. CDR3 DNA sequence: TGTGCCAGTAGTAAGACTAGCGGGAGGATCAATGAGCAGTTCTTC.

V is TRBV28 and J is TRBJ2-7, with 9 bases that match TRBD1. Trimming removed 3 bases from V and 5 bases from J; junction bases left unmatched: 5. The CDR3 is made up of 14 amino acids. The germline V gene encodes CDR1 MDHEN and CDR2 SYDVKM. The CDR3 DNA follows: TGTGCCAGCAGTTTCGGGGACAGGGACAACGAGCAGTACTTC. Protein: CASSFGDRDNEQYF.